This passage covers 22 T cell receptor beta chains from one sample sequenced in a study of blood T cell repertoires in COVID-19. Repertoires were generated with immunoSEQ multiplex PCR, while TCRdb's copy carries only in-frame clones and drops some. Of under 300,000 clones listed, roughly 85% were seen once; the top ten hold less than 3.5%. The sequenced sample was peripheral blood. These receptor sequences come from a woman aged 18 to 35 with acute or convalescent COVID-19.

In its sample, this clone was seen once. V usage is TRBV2 and J usage is TRBJ2-1, with 11 nucleotides matching TRBD1. Germline CDR1 is SNHLY and CDR2 is FYNNEI. CDR3 size: 16 residues. Germline trimming cut 5 bases from V and 8 bases from J; bases unmatched to any gene: 11. The CDR3 DNA sequence: TGTGCCAGCAGTCCCAAAATCGGGACAGGGGGTTATGAGCAGTTCTTC. It specifies CASSPKIGTGGYEQFF.

The chain links TRBV27 to TRBJ2-6; TRBD1 agrees at 7 bases. Germline V gene data show CDR1 as MNHEY and CDR2 as SMNVEV (reference sequence). J gave up 1 base and V 6 bases, and 3 bases lay outside the gene matches. The CDR3 length is 15 residues. The DNA for the CDR3 is TGTGCCAGCAGACACAGGGGATCTGGGGCCAACGTCCTGACTTTC. This codes for CASRHRGSGANVLTF.

This clone was seen a few times. V and J are TRBV3-1 (or the pseudogene TRBV3-2) and TRBJ2-1, with 8 bases lining up with TRBD2. This CDR3 region has 15 residues. Germline CDR1 and CDR2: LGHDT and YNNKEL (reference sequence). With V trimmed by 1 base and J by 8 bases, 7 bases remained unmatched. The CDR3 bases are TGTGCCAGCAGCCAAGCGGGAGGGCCGGTGGATGAGCAGTTCTTC. It codes for CASSQAGGPVDEQFF.

The V and J genes are TRBV28 and TRBJ1-5; 7 nucleotides match TRBD1. Looked up from germline, CDR1 is MDHEN and CDR2 is SYDVKM. This CDR3 has 14 residues. V trimming: 3 bases; J trimming: 6 bases; junction bases outside the gene matches: 5. This chain's CDR3 is CASSFDRVGQPQHF. CDR3 DNA sequence: TGTGCCAGCAGTTTCGACAGGGTAGGTCAGCCCCAGCATTTT.

The chain has TRBV4-3 and TRBJ2-3; 13 bases are shared with TRBD2. The CDR3 sequence is 18 residues long. Trimming at V came to 2 bases and at J to 6 bases, leaving 11 bases not matched to a gene. Germline CDR1 is LGHNA and CDR2 is YSLEER. The CDR3 region is CASSQYFGLAGDGDTQYF. In DNA, the CDR3 is TGCGCCAGCAGCCAATATTTTGGACTAGCGGGAGATGGTGATACGCAGTATTTT.

This clone has just one count. This rearrangement joins TRBV28 to TRBJ2-3, with D unresolved. The CDR3 contains 14 residues. Germline loops: CDR1 MDHEN, CDR2 SYDVKM. Between the trimmed V and J ends, which lost 3 bases and 6 bases, there was a span of 13 bases. DNA of the CDR3: TGTGCCAGCAGTTTGGTACAGTATTGGGATACGCAGTATTTT. Translation: CASSLVQYWDTQYF.

The chain carries TRBV29-1 and TRBJ1-2; tentative D call: TRBD1 (5 bases). This CDR3 contains 12 residues. Trimming removed 4 bases at V and 5 bases at J, with 11 bases between. Germline loops: CDR1 SQVTM, CDR2 ANQGSEA. CDR3 protein: CSVGGEGYGYTF. CDR3 sequence (DNA): TGCAGCGTTGGGGGGGAGGGGTATGGCTACACCTTC.

This clone was observed many times. V and J are TRBV25-1 and TRBJ2-7, with D perhaps TRBD2 (5 bases). The V end lost 4 bases, the J end lost 6 bases, and 7 bases lay between the germline ends. This CDR3 spans 11 amino acids. Germline values: CDR1 MGHDK, CDR2 SYGVNS. The CDR3 DNA reads as TGTGCCAGCAGTGCCCTAGCCGAGCAGTACTTC. As protein: CASSALAEQYF.

The CDR3 nucleotides are TGTGCCAGCAGTCCGGACGGGAGGGCAGATACGCAGTATTTT. Translating gives CASSPDGRADTQYF. The chain links TRBV28 to TRBJ2-3; 8 bases agree with TRBD2. V shed 5 bases and J 4 bases; nucleotides not matched to a gene: 5. The CDR3 spans 14 residues. The germline CDR1 and CDR2 sequences are MDHEN and SYDVKM.

This chain uses TRBV21-1 with TRBJ1-3; the table assigns TRBD1, which was not confirmed against the DNA. TRBV21-1 counts as a pseudogene. The CDR3 contains 20 residues. The CDR3 here is CASSKRQGKSSHSSGNTIYF. The DNA for the CDR3 is TGTGCCAGCAGCAAACGACAGGGTAAGAGCTCACATAGCTCTGGAAACACCATATATTTT.

The chain is built from TRBV2 and TRBJ2-1; D gene unclear. V was clipped by 5 bases and J by 8 bases, with 19 bases between them. Germline V CDR1 and CDR2: SNHLY, FYNNEI. This CDR3 is built from 15 residues. CDR3 sequence: CASSRRELESDEQFF. CDR3 nucleotide sequence: TGTGCCAGCAGTCGCCGCGAACTGGAGAGCGATGAGCAGTTCTTC.

The V and J genes are TRBV5-4 and TRBJ1-1; possible D gene TRBD1, 6 bases. V lost 4 bases to trimming and J lost 0 bases, with 13 bases between them. This CDR3 has 15 amino acids. Looked up from germline, CDR1 is SGHNT and CDR2 is YYREEE (reference sequence). The CDR3 nucleotides read TGTGCCAGCAGCCCGCCGACAGGCATGAACACTGAAGCTTTCTTT. It specifies CASSPPTGMNTEAFF.

V is TRBV27 and J is TRBJ1-5; D not certain. The V gene lost 2 bases and the J gene lost 4 bases, with 12 bases spanning the gap. The CDR3 runs to 15 residues. Germline CDR1 MNHEY, CDR2 SMNVEV (reference sequence). Here the CDR3 reads CASSLGPASNQPQHF. CDR3 nucleotide sequence: TGTGCCAGCAGTTTAGGGCCAGCTTCGAATCAGCCCCAGCATTTT.

The rearrangement joins TRBV19 to TRBJ1-6; the match to TRBD1 covers 8 bases. This CDR3 has 14 residues. J was trimmed by 8 bases and V by 5 bases; bases with no gene match: 5. The V gene's germline CDR1 is LNHDA and CDR2 SQIVND (reference sequence). The CDR3 loop is CASSLRGRDSPLHF. CDR3 sequence (DNA): TGTGCCAGTAGTCTCAGGGGGCGGGATTCACCCCTCCACTTT.

The gene calls are TRBV7-9 and TRBJ2-7, with a tentative D call TRBD2 (6 bases). This CDR3 comprises 14 residues. Per the germline V gene, CDR1 is SEHNR and CDR2 is FQNEAQ (reference sequence). V gave up 5 bases and J gave up 0 bases, with 11 bases separating them. The CDR3 bases are TGTGCCAGCAGCCCCATAGCGGTCTCCTACGAGCAGTACTTC. Translated: CASSPIAVSYEQYF.

The chain joins TRBV15 to TRBJ2-5, with D maybe TRBD2 (5 bases). CDR1 and CDR2 (germline): LNHNV, YYDKDF (reference sequence). V was cut by 10 bases and J by 7 bases, with 19 bases left in between. The CDR3 runs to 13 residues. The CDR3 spells CASGVLREGTQYF. The DNA of the CDR3 is TGTGCCAGTGGGGTTTTGAGGGAAGGGACCCAGTACTTC.

Remarks on this clone: Other DNA sequences in the sample encode the same CDR3. The rearrangement links TRBV11-2 to TRBJ2-7; possible D gene TRBD1, 5 bases. The V gene's germline CDR1 is SGHAT and CDR2 FQNNGV. V lost 1 base and J lost 3, with 13 bases in between. The CDR3 is 15 amino acids. The CDR3 DNA reads TGTGCCAGCAGCTTAGGGGGTTCAGGGTTCTACGAGCAGTACTTC. Protein sequence: CASSLGGSGFYEQYF.

The gene calls are TRBV7-8 and TRBJ1-5; the D gene is possibly TRBD1 (6 bases). Germline-derived CDR1 and CDR2 are SGHVS and FQNEAQ. The V gene lost 5 bases and the J gene lost 4 bases, with 12 bases spanning the gap. This CDR3 is 14 amino acids long. The chain's CDR3 is CASSLTQGNQPQHF. CDR3 nucleotide sequence: TGTGCCAGCAGCCTAACACAGGGAAATCAGCCCCAGCATTTT.

The chain recombines TRBV5-1 with TRBJ2-2, with D perhaps TRBD1 (5 bases). Looked up from germline, CDR1 is SGHRS and CDR2 is YFSETQ. The CDR3 extends over 18 amino acids. The V and J ends lost 2 bases and 4 bases respectively, with 21 bases between them. The DNA of the CDR3 is TGCGCCAGCAGCTTTCGAGCAGAGGTTAGGGGAAGCACCGGGGAGCTGTTTTTT. Its protein is CASSFRAEVRGSTGELFF.

The sample holds one count of this clone. CDR3: CASSYSRVANEQFF. CDR3 DNA: TGTGCCAGCAGTTACTCGAGGGTGGCCAATGAGCAGTTCTTC. The rearrangement joins TRBV6-5 to TRBJ2-1; maybe TRBD2 (5 bases). The V end lost 0 bases, the J end lost 6 bases, and 9 bases lay between the germline ends. CDR1 MNHEY and CDR2 SVGAGI come from the germline V gene. The CDR3 consists of 14 residues.

The chain uses TRBV6-1 and TRBJ1-2; the match to TRBD1 covers 7 bases. This CDR3 is 19 amino acids long. Looked up from germline, CDR1 is MNHNS and CDR2 is SASEGT. V shed 1 base, J shed 0 bases, and the junction held 14 bases outside the gene matches. CDR3 bases: TGTGCCAGCAGTGAAGTGTACGGACAGGCAAATCCCTCTAACTATGGCTACACCTTC. Translating it yields CASSEVYGQANPSNYGYTF.

J is TRBJ2-7 and V is TRBV24-1; D might be TRBD1 (5 bases). V shed 5 bases and J shed 3 bases, with 16 bases lying between them. Germline CDR1 and CDR2: KGHDR and SFDVKD. The CDR3 has 15 residues. The CDR3 nucleotides read TGTGCCACCAGTGCCCCGAGGCAGGGCTACTACGAGCAGTACTTC. Its translation: CATSAPRQGYYEQYF.